The clone carrying this TCR beta chain appeared many times. No antigen is known for it. This sample was taken from a study of tumor-infiltrating lymphocytes in primary liver carcinoma. Study-wide results and limits: The samples were not sorted (they were bulk), so CD4+ and CD8+ repertoires were not compared.

In addition to blood RNA drawn from unsorted whole blood, germline DNA was extracted. V lost 6 bases and J lost 5, with 4 bases in between. This CDR3 is 10 amino acids long. With a constant-region primer, TCR beta cDNA was made from about 0.5 ug of total RNA. What produced the TCR beta libraries was three nested multiplex PCR rounds using slightly modified ARM-PCR. For roughly 10 cycles apiece, the opening two PCR rounds ran with TRBV1-TRBV30 forward primers and a C-beta reverse primer. Each CDR3 protein is one row after TCRdb ran MiXCR on the multiplex PCR reads. The table has nearly 200,000 distinct CDR3 sequences, approximately 64% seen once.

This TCR was recovered from a woman aged 55-70 years with primary liver carcinoma and hepatitis B virus infection. Sequencing was done on a sample of peripheral blood. The gene calls are TRBV12-3 or TRBV12-4 and TRBJ2-5, with D unresolved. In nucleotides, the CDR3 is TGTGCCAGCAGGGGGGAGACCCAGTACTTC. Its translation: CASRGETQYF.